The entry below describes one T cell receptor (beta chain). Its matching antigen is unknown. This specimen belongs to a study of siplizumab effects on memory and regulatory T cells. Assays examined 90,000 to 100,000 TCR templates per sample. The assay was immunoSEQ multiplex PCR, and TCRdb's table has in-frame clones only and misses some. The sample has some 100,000 clones, roughly 92% seen once. Trimming stripped 0 bases from V and 6 bases from J, with 16 bases between. CDR1 SGDLS and CDR2 YYNGEE come from the germline V gene. This CDR3 is 16 amino acids long. The study's findings and limits: The Treg-derived share of mappable alloreactive CD4+ clones averaged roughly 69% with siplizumab and 25% to 30% in controls. Naive T cells were seemingly more diverse than memory cells, and major contributions to the alloresponse seemed to be made by them.

Sequencing was carried out using Tregs sorted from blood. This TCR was recovered from a human donor in good health. V usage is TRBV9 and J usage is TRBJ1-3; no definite D call. The CDR3 loop reads CASSVGDNIITNTIYF. The CDR3 DNA sequence: TGTGCCAGCAGCGTAGGTGACAACATTATTACAAACACCATATATTTT.